Many counts were recorded for the clone carrying this T cell receptor (beta chain). The data belong to a study of read filtering for tumor transcriptome and immune sequencing. From approximately 430 ng of RNA, a library with molecular barcoded alpha/delta and beta/gamma adaptors was made. TCRdb re-analysed the reads in MiXCR, keeping a single row per CDR3 protein. The table includes roughly 25,000 distinct CDR3 sequences, roughly 20% detected once. What was sequenced was a population of CD138-negative cells sorted from bone marrow. This TCR was sampled from a donor aged 40 or older with multiple myeloma.

This CDR3 reads CASSLVAGGFYNEQFF. In DNA, the CDR3 is TGCGCCAGCAGCTTGGTAGCGGGAGGTTTCTACAATGAGCAGTTCTTC. V is TRBV5-1 and J is TRBJ2-1; 10 positions agree with TRBD2. Germline CDR1 SGHRS, CDR2 YFSETQ. Trimming removed 0 bases from V and 3 bases from J; junction bases left unmatched: 3. This CDR3 region has 16 residues.